This T cell receptor (beta chain) was sequenced in a study of beta chain features in type 1 diabetes. The table lists this clone with a few counts. No antigen is known for it. cDNA synthesis used the whole RNA isolate, giving expressed TCRB sequences. This table comes from immunoSEQ multiplex PCR, and its TCRdb copy is limited to in-frame clones, with some not included. The sample lists roughly 450,000 clones; approximately 10% were seen once. The CDR3 is made up of 13 amino acids. CDR1 is MDHEN, CDR2 SYDVKM, per germline. Germline trimming cut 6 bases from V and 5 bases from J; bases unmatched to any gene: 7. Study-level results: For type 1 diabetes patients, VDJ junctions showed fewer insertions and more deletions.

Each of the CD4+ naive, central memory, regulatory and stem cell-like memory populations was sorted via CD45RO/CCR7/CD25/CD127/CD95/CD27. This clonotype was sampled from a woman under 30 in good health. The chain combines TRBV28 with TRBJ2-7, with 7 bases matching TRBD1. Sequences were obtained from naive CD4+ T cells from blood. The CDR3 coding sequence is TGTGCCAGCAGGGGGACAGTGCTCCACGAGCAGTACTTC. Translating it yields CASRGTVLHEQYF.